One and the same sample provided the 5 T cell receptor beta chains below, sequenced in a study of T cells in Graves' hyperthyroidism and ophthalmopathy. TCR beta CDR3 regions were amplified from RNA. First-round RT-PCR with HTBI primers amplified the TCR CDR3 region. From the multiplex PCR reads, TCRdb called clonotypes with MiXCR, one entry per CDR3 protein. The profile shows some 400,000 distinct CDR3 sequences, about 14% of them singletons. The sequencing sample was made of blood. These TCRs come from a woman between 55 and 75 years old with Graves' hyperthyroidism.

The table lists this clonotype with a few counts. This chain connects TRBV29-1 to TRBJ2-3; 8 bases fit TRBD2. Germline CDR1 reads SQVTM; CDR2 reads ANQGSEA. The CDR3 has 16 amino acids. With V trimmed by 6 bases and J by 2 bases, 13 bases remained unmatched. The CDR3 DNA sequence: TGCAGCGTGAGGGGTTTTTTAGCGGGATTCACAGATACGCAGTATTTT. As protein: CSVRGFLAGFTDTQYF.

A note on this clonotype: This may arise from a read error, as a much more abundant clone is one base away. The gene calls are TRBV18 and TRBJ2-1, with unresolved D. This CDR3 is built from 16 residues. Germline values: CDR1 KGHSH, CDR2 LQKENI. Trimming removed 5 bases at V and 4 bases at J, with 18 bases between. This chain's CDR3 is CASSTAPRIGYNEQFF. The CDR3 DNA follows: TGTGCCAGCTCAACGGCCCCGAGGATAGGGTACAATGAGCAGTTCTTC. The entire variable domain, with the rest obtained from reference TRBV18 and TRBJ2-1, is as follows: NAGVMQNPRHLVRRRGQEARLRCSPMKGHSHVYWYRQLPEEGLKFMVYLQKENIIDESGMPKERFSAEFPKEGPSILRIQQVVRGDSAAYFCASSTAPRIGYNEQFFGPGTRLTVL.

Many counts were recorded for this clonotype. CDR3 sequence: CASRPGPLNYGYTF. In nucleotides, the CDR3 is TGTGCCAGCAGACCGGGACCGCTTAACTATGGCTACACCTTC. J is TRBJ1-2 and V is TRBV6-1; maybe TRBD1 (5 bases). Germline V lookup: CDR1 MNHNS, CDR2 SASEGT. Trimming left V 6 bases short and J 1 base short, with 12 bases between. There are 14 residues in the CDR3.

The sample holds many counts of this clonotype. This chain joins TRBV2 and TRBJ1-1; D not resolved. With 11 bases removed from V and 1 base from J, the gap between germline ends came to 14 bases. The CDR3 is 13 amino acids. CDR1 SNHLY and CDR2 FYNNEI come from the germline V gene. The CDR3 loop is CAARFGRNTEAFF. In DNA form, the CDR3 reads TGTGCCGCTAGGTTCGGTCGGAACACTGAAGCTTTCTTT.

V and J are TRBV11-2 and TRBJ2-7; 9 bases are a match to TRBD2. This CDR3 contains 18 residues. Per germline, CDR1 SGHAT and CDR2 FQNNGV. Unmatched junction bases numbered 11, after V lost 0 bases and J lost 2 bases. CDR3 amino acids: CASSLDPGTSQIPYEQYF. The CDR3 bases are TGTGCCAGCAGCTTAGATCCCGGGACTAGCCAAATACCCTACGAGCAGTACTTC.